The TCR beta chain described here comes from a study of early T cells in non-severe SARS-CoV-2 infection. Unique molecular identifiers (one per individual cDNA molecule) were attached. TCRdb ran MiXCR on the 5' RACE reads and lists one entry per CDR3 protein. Among around 57,000 distinct CDR3 sequences listed, 10% to 11% were seen once. What was sequenced was whole blood. The receptor was derived from an adult who was a healthcare worker with PCR-confirmed SARS-CoV-2 infection or an uninfected control (not recorded which).

CDR3 amino acids: CSVRGIYGYTF. CDR3 nucleotide sequence: TGCAGCGTTCGGGGGATCTATGGCTACACCTTC. The gene calls are TRBV29-1 and TRBJ1-2; D may be TRBD1 (5 bases). Germline lookup yields CDR1 SQVTM and CDR2 ANQGSEA. The ends were cut back, 5 bases at V and 4 bases at J, with 8 bases in the middle. The CDR3 sequence is 11 residues long.